What follows are 30 T cell receptor beta chains derived from one specimen sequenced in a study of blood T cell repertoires in COVID-19. Data came from immunoSEQ multiplex PCR; TCRdb stores just in-frame clones and leaves some out. The sample has 100,000 or so clones, roughly 81% seen once; the top ten hold more than 9%. Source material: peripheral blood. Source of these receptors: a man aged 40-49 years with active or convalescent COVID-19.

This clone has just one count. The V call is TRBV4-1, the J call TRBJ1-1, with TRBD1 as a possible D gene (5 bases). This CDR3 has 11 amino acids. Germline V gene data show CDR1 as MGHRA and CDR2 as YSYEKL. The V end lost 6 bases, the J end lost 7 bases, and 9 bases lay between the germline ends. The CDR3 sequence is CASRGAVEAFF. CDR3 bases: TGCGCCAGCAGAGGGGCCGTTGAAGCTTTCTTT.

This chain connects TRBV9 to TRBJ2-4; 7 bases are shared with TRBD2. Trimming cost V 5 bases and J 4 bases; bases outside gene matches: 9. The CDR3 runs to 15 residues. Germline CDR1 SGDLS, CDR2 YYNGEE. The CDR3 spells CASSPSSGEKNIQYF. The CDR3 coding sequence is TGTGCCAGCAGTCCTTCAAGCGGGGAGAAAAACATTCAGTACTTC.

This chain joins TRBV3-1 (or the pseudogene TRBV3-2) and TRBJ2-7, with TRBD1 matching over 7 bases. Trimming at V came to 5 bases and at J to 1 base, leaving 5 bases not matched to a gene. The CDR3 extends over 14 amino acids. Germline CDR1 and CDR2: LGHDT and YNNKEL (reference sequence). CDR3 residues: CASSFRQGSYEQYF. The CDR3 DNA is TGTGCCAGCAGCTTTAGACAGGGTTCCTACGAGCAGTACTTC.

V is TRBV4-3 and J is TRBJ2-3; TRBD2 matches at 8 bases. With 3 bases clipped from V and 3 bases from J, the junction kept 8 bases outside the gene matches. This CDR3 comprises 16 residues. Germline CDR1 LGHNA, CDR2 YSLEER. CDR3 loop: CASSQGRGGQTDTQYF. The DNA of the CDR3 is TGCGCCAGCAGCCAGGGACGGGGGGGTCAAACAGATACGCAGTATTTT.

The genes are TRBV11-2 and TRBJ1-3, with TRBD1 identical over 8 bases. The CDR3 consists of 16 residues. After removal of 5 bases from V and 0 bases from J, the junction contained 6 bases not matched to a gene. CDR1 and CDR2 from the germline V gene are SGHAT and FQNNGV. The CDR3 loop is CASSRPTGDSGNTIYF. The CDR3 nucleotides are TGTGCCAGCAGCCGCCCGACAGGGGACTCTGGAAACACCATATATTTT. Combining the CDR3 with reference TRBV11-2 and TRBJ1-3 gives the whole variable domain EAGVAQSPRYKIIEKRQSVAFWCNPISGHATLYWYQQILGQGPKLLIQFQNNGVVDDSQLPKDRFSAERLKGVDSTLKIQPAKLEDSAVYLCASSRPTGDSGNTIYFGEGSWLTVV.

This clone was seen a handful of times. This chain joins TRBV6-1 and TRBJ1-2; D is undetermined. Trimming cost V 2 bases and J 6 bases, with 10 bases left between them. In germline, CDR1 is MNHNS, CDR2 SASEGT. The CDR3 sequence is 13 residues long. CDR3 coding DNA: TGTGCCAGCAGTGAAACGCGGGTGGATGGCTACACCTTC. It codes for CASSETRVDGYTF.

Only one count was recorded for this clone. This chain links TRBV7-2 with TRBJ1-2, with D perhaps matching TRBD1 (6 bases). The CDR3 is 15 amino acids. Per the germline V gene, CDR1 is SGHTA and CDR2 is FQGNSA. Trimming took off 1 base at V and 8 bases at J, with 17 bases between the two ends. CDR3 amino acids: CASSLDRGGGQGYTF. As DNA, the CDR3 is TGTGCCAGCAGCTTAGATCGAGGCGGGGGGCAGGGCTACACCTTC.

On this clone itself: Other DNA sequences within the sample encode an identical CDR3. The chain recombines TRBV3-1 (or the pseudogene TRBV3-2) with TRBJ1-3; no reliable D call. This CDR3 is built from 12 residues. The germline V gene has CDR1 LGHDT and CDR2 YNNKEL (reference sequence). V lost 1 base to trimming and J lost 4 bases, with 2 bases between them. CDR3 DNA sequence: TGTGCCAGCAGCCAAGCGGGAAACACCATATATTTT. Encoded protein: CASSQAGNTIYF.

Turning to this clone: The same CDR3 is also encoded by other DNA sequences in this sample. The chain links TRBV7-2 to TRBJ2-3, with a tentative D call TRBD2 (5 bases). Trimming removed 5 bases from V and 0 bases from J, with 12 bases in between. Germline values: CDR1 SGHTA, CDR2 FQGNSA. There are 15 residues in the CDR3. CDR3 in DNA: TGTGCCAGCAGCCTCCGAGGGTCCAGCACAGATACGCAGTATTTT. Protein product: CASSLRGSSTDTQYF.

The chain joins TRBV5-1 to TRBJ2-7, with D perhaps matching TRBD2 (5 bases). Trimming removed 0 bases at V and 2 bases at J, with 12 bases between. Per germline, CDR1 SGHRS and CDR2 YFSETQ. There are 15 residues in the CDR3. The chain's CDR3 is CASSLVGDGAYEQYF. The CDR3 DNA reads TGCGCCAGCAGCTTGGTTGGCGACGGGGCCTACGAGCAGTACTTC.

The J gene is TRBJ2-1, the V gene TRBV10-1, with 9 bases lining up with TRBD1. CDR1 and CDR2 (germline): WNHNN, SYGVQD (reference sequence). J lost 7 bases, V lost 8 bases, and 6 bases had no gene match. CDR3 length: 13 residues. CDR3 amino acids: CASGTGIMNEQFF. The CDR3 nucleotides read TGCGCCAGCGGGACAGGGATAATGAATGAGCAGTTCTTC.

The V call is TRBV7-3, the J call TRBJ1-1; D perhaps matches TRBD1 (6 bases). V gave up 3 bases and J gave up 4 bases, with 9 bases separating them. In germline, CDR1 is SGHTA, CDR2 FQGTGA. The length of the CDR3 is 13 residues. Here the CDR3 reads CASSLRGRTEAFF. The CDR3 nucleotides are TGTGCCAGCAGCTTGCGGGGGCGCACTGAAGCTTTCTTT.

A word on this clone: With a much larger clone just one base away, this may be a read error. J is TRBJ1-5 and V is TRBV5-6; 9 bases agree with TRBD1. Germline assignment: CDR1 SGHDT and CDR2 YYEEEE. Germline trimming cut 2 bases from V and 4 bases from J; bases unmatched to any gene: 1. There are 14 residues in the CDR3. The CDR3 DNA reads TGTGCCAGCAGCTTTGGGACAGGGAATCAGCCCCAGCATTTT. As protein: CASSFGTGNQPQHF.

The chain recombines TRBV14 with TRBJ2-7, with D tentatively TRBD1 (6 bases). This CDR3 is built from 12 residues. Germline V lookup: CDR1 SGHDN, CDR2 FVKESK. V was shortened by 5 bases and J by 3 bases, with 8 bases between the two germline ends. CDR3 DNA sequence: TGTGCCAGCAGCGGACAGTTCTACGAGCAGTACTTC. This sequence encodes CASSGQFYEQYF. The full variable domain, rest sourced from reference TRBV14 and TRBJ2-7, is EAGVTQFPSHSVIEKGQTVTLRCDPISGHDNLYWYRRVMGKEIKFLLHFVKESKQDESGMPNNRFLAERTGGTYSTLKVQPAELEDSGVYFCASSGQFYEQYFGPGTRLTVT.

This clone occurred a few times. This chain connects TRBV1 to TRBJ2-7; the tabulated D call, TRBD2, remains unverified against the DNA. TRBV1 represents a pseudogene. The CDR3 has 15 residues. The CDR3 is CTSSQVGVTSGETYF. CDR3 sequence (DNA): TGCACCAGCAGCCAAGTGGGGGTTACTAGCGGGGAGACGTACTTC.

This clone showed up just once. The V gene is TRBV23-1, the J gene TRBJ2-4; D is possibly TRBD2 (7 bases). TRBV23-1 is labeled an ORF, and its function is uncertain. The CDR3 loop spans 18 amino acids. Trimming took off 0 bases at V and 6 bases at J, with 21 bases between the two ends. This chain's CDR3 is CASSQSAIIAGAANIQYF. The CDR3 DNA follows: TGCGCCAGCAGTCAATCAGCTATAATCGCGGGGGCTGCAAACATTCAGTACTTC.

The chain combines TRBV7-3 with TRBJ1-3; D may be TRBD1 (6 bases). This CDR3 contains 15 residues. V shed 2 bases and J shed 3 bases, with 11 bases lying between them. Germline CDR1 reads SGHTA; CDR2 reads FQGTGA. CDR3 bases: TGTGCCAGCAGCTTATCGGGGGGCGGTGGAAACACCATATATTTT. It specifies CASSLSGGGGNTIYF.

This clone showed up many times. This rearrangement joins TRBV6-6 to TRBJ2-7; tentative D call: TRBD1 (6 bases). This CDR3 has 13 amino acids. Between the trimmed V and J ends, which lost 2 bases and 3 bases, there was a span of 8 bases. In germline, CDR1 is MNHNY, CDR2 SVGAGI (reference sequence). The DNA of the CDR3 is TGTGCCAGCAGTTACCCACAGGGCTACGAGCAGTACTTC. This translates into CASSYPQGYEQYF.

The chain employs TRBV5-1 and TRBJ1-1; D possibly corresponds to TRBD1 (6 bases). V lost 0 bases to trimming and J lost 0 bases, with 12 bases between them. Germline CDR1 and CDR2: SGHRS and YFSETQ. CDR3 length: 16 amino acids. CDR3 sequence reads: CASSLVGDTLNTEAFF. CDR3 nucleotides: TGCGCCAGCAGCTTGGTAGGGGACACTTTGAACACTGAAGCTTTCTTT. The full variable domain, with the rest looked up from reference TRBV5-1 and TRBJ1-1, is KAGVTQTPRYLIKTRGQQVTLSCSPISGHRSVSWYQQTPGQGLQFLFEYFSETQRNKGNFPGRFSGRQFSNSRSEMNVSTLELGDSALYLCASSLVGDTLNTEAFFGQGTRLTVV.

This clone was detected only a few times. V is TRBV19 and J is TRBJ2-1; the D gene is possibly TRBD2 (5 bases). Trimming cost V 3 bases and J 5 bases, with 11 bases left between them. Germline V gene sequence: CDR1 LNHDA, CDR2 SQIVND (reference sequence). The CDR3 spans 14 residues. Written as DNA, the CDR3 is TGTGCCAGTAGTATTGAGGACTGGGACAATGAGCAGTTCTTC. Translated: CASSIEDWDNEQFF.

This chain connects TRBV5-1 to TRBJ2-1; D may be TRBD1 (6 bases). CDR1 and CDR2 from the germline V gene are SGHRS and YFSETQ. Trimming removed 4 bases at V and 5 bases at J, with 13 bases between. The CDR3 sequence is 14 residues long. CDR3 DNA sequence: TGCGCCAGCAGCGTCGGACAGAATCACAATGAGCAGTTCTTC. Translated, it gives CASSVGQNHNEQFF.

The rearrangement uses TRBV7-2 and TRBJ2-1, with D possibly being TRBD2 (6 bases). The germline V and J ends were trimmed by 7 bases and 4 bases, with 8 bases remaining between them. This CDR3 spans 12 amino acids. Germline-derived CDR1 and CDR2 are SGHTA and FQGNSA. The CDR3 coding sequence is TGTGCCAGCACGGACTATTACAATGAGCAGTTCTTC. Residues: CASTDYYNEQFF.

The J gene is TRBJ1-2, the V gene TRBV19; tentatively, D is TRBD1 (5 bases). Per germline, CDR1 LNHDA and CDR2 SQIVND (reference sequence). Trimming shortened V by 3 bases and J by 3 bases, and 11 bases separated the two germline ends. CDR3 length: 14 amino acids. This CDR3 is CASSMPTGYYGYTF. In DNA form, the CDR3 reads TGTGCCAGTAGTATGCCTACAGGCTACTATGGCTACACCTTC.

The V call is TRBV6-5, the J call TRBJ2-7; 10 bases are a match to TRBD1. Germline trimming cut 7 bases from V and 5 bases from J; bases unmatched to any gene: 11. CDR1 is MNHEY and CDR2 is SVGAGI in the germline V gene. The CDR3 is made up of 15 amino acids. CDR3: CASTSWDRGVNEQYF. The DNA of the CDR3 is TGTGCCAGCACCAGCTGGGACAGGGGCGTCAACGAGCAGTACTTC.

Turning to this clone: This may stem from a read error, because a much larger clone lies one nucleotide away. This chain connects TRBV6-5 to TRBJ1-2; the D is unclear. This CDR3 is 12 amino acids long. V lost 2 bases and J lost 3, with 4 bases in between. Germline-derived CDR1 and CDR2 are MNHEY and SVGAGI. In DNA form, the CDR3 reads TGTGCCAGCAGTTACGCAGACTATGGCTACACCTTC. This sequence encodes CASSYADYGYTF.

This clone was detected once. This chain uses TRBV12-3 or TRBV12-4 with TRBJ1-5; D is unresolved. Trimming removed 6 bases at V and 2 bases at J, with 5 bases between. The CDR3 consists of 12 residues. Here the CDR3 reads CASSPRNQPQHF. CDR3 sequence (DNA): TGTGCCAGCAGCCCTCGCAATCAGCCCCAGCATTTT.

V and J are TRBV2 and TRBJ2-3, with 14 bases lining up with TRBD2. CDR1 is SNHLY and CDR2 is FYNNEI in the germline V gene. The CDR3 totals 16 residues. Trimming at V came to 8 bases and at J to 8 bases, leaving 12 bases not matched to a gene. The CDR3 is CASWGLAGADAGTQYF. CDR3 DNA sequence: TGTGCCAGCTGGGGACTAGCGGGGGCCGATGCGGGTACGCAGTATTTT.

CDR3 protein: CATSRTGKCPYEQYF. The DNA for the CDR3 is TGTGCCACCTCTAGGACAGGGAAGTGTCCCTACGAGCAGTACTTC. This chain uses TRBV21-1 with TRBJ2-7; TRBD1 reflects the table's D call only, with no check against the DNA. TRBV21-1 is assigned pseudogene status. CDR3 length: 15 residues.

This CDR3 reads CASSFLQTRDRGFYEQFF. CDR3 DNA sequence: TGTGCCAGCAGTTTCCTTCAGACCCGGGACAGGGGTTTTTATGAGCAGTTCTTC. V is TRBV27 and J is TRBJ2-1, with TRBD1 identical over 10 bases. This CDR3 spans 18 amino acids. Germline V CDR1 and CDR2: MNHEY, SMNVEV (reference sequence). V was pared by 3 bases and J by 8 bases, with 16 bases of the junction left unmatched.

The V call is TRBV19, the J call TRBJ2-7, with 9 bases lining up with TRBD1. V was clipped by 5 bases and J by 3 bases; unmatched bases: 5. The CDR3 is 14 residues long. Germline CDR1 and CDR2: LNHDA and SQIVND (reference sequence). The CDR3 DNA sequence: TGTGCCAGTAGTCTGGGACAGGGTAACTACGAGCAGTACTTC. This codes for CASSLGQGNYEQYF.